The next 32 T cell receptor beta chains were all read from a single sample in a study of identical twins. One entry per CDR3 protein, called by TCRdb with MiXCR from the 5' RACE reads. The data show 500,000 to 600,000 distinct CDR3 sequences, approximately 22% seen once. These records were also assigned to another study, of T cells expressing NK-cell markers.

The sequenced material came from CD4+ T cells sorted from blood. The receptor set was obtained from a woman younger than 35 in good health.

This clonotype was counted a few times. V gene TRBV5-1 combines with J gene TRBJ2-1, with unresolved D. V gave up 0 bases and J gave up 9 bases, with 7 bases separating them. This CDR3 comprises 12 residues. Germline CDR1 is SGHRS and CDR2 is YFSETQ. The CDR3 DNA reads TGCGCCAGCAGCTTGGGCGTAGGTGAGCAGTTCTTC. Protein: CASSLGVGEQFF. Together with reference TRBV5-1 and TRBJ2-1, the CDR3 gives the full variable domain: KAGVTQTPRYLIKTRGQQVTLSCSPISGHRSVSWYQQTPGQGLQFLFEYFSETQRNKGNFPGRFSGRQFSNSRSEMNVSTLELGDSALYLCASSLGVGEQFFGPGTRLTVL.

This clonotype came up a few times. This chain uses TRBV5-5 with TRBJ2-7, with 10 positions matching TRBD2. Germline CDR1 is SGHKS and CDR2 is YYEKEE (reference sequence). Unmatched junction bases numbered 12, after V lost 4 bases and J lost 2 bases. The CDR3 has 17 amino acids. CDR3 sequence reads: CASSLGSLAGEPYEQYF. CDR3 DNA sequence: TGTGCCAGCAGCCTAGGGTCCCTAGCGGGAGAGCCCTACGAGCAGTACTTC.

A few counts support this clonotype. J is TRBJ2-7 and V is TRBV5-6; D gene ambiguous. CDR1 and CDR2 from the germline V gene are SGHDT and YYEEEE. V lost 1 base and J 4 bases, leaving 15 bases between the germline ends. The CDR3 length is 15 residues. CDR3 loop: CASSLRSLSDYEQYF. The CDR3 DNA sequence: TGTGCCAGCAGCTTGCGGTCACTATCGGATTACGAGCAGTACTTC.

This clonotype showed up just once. One end of the junction does not line up with germline, which may come from a read error. The V gene is TRBV7-7, the J gene TRBJ1-5, with D possibly TRBD1 on 5 matching bases. Germline CDR1 is SSHAT and CDR2 is FNYEAQ (reference sequence). The CDR3 is made up of 19 amino acids. DNA of the CDR3: TGTGCTAGCACTAACCACAGAGCCAGGGAGGGAACTAGCGATCAGCCCCAGCATTTT. Protein product: CASTNHRAREGTSDQPQHF.

This clonotype showed up just a few times. At one boundary the junction diverges from the germline segment, which might be a read error. The chain has TRBV7-7 and TRBJ2-7; D could derive from TRBD1 or TRBD2 (5 bases each). The CDR3 covers 18 residues. Germline CDR1 SSHAT, CDR2 FNYEAQ (reference sequence). DNA for the CDR3: TGTGCTAGCAGTCCGAACCCCTCGGGGCCTTATCAGTCCTACGAGCAGTACTTC. It codes for CASSPNPSGPYQSYEQYF. The complete variable domain, with remaining parts taken from reference TRBV7-7 and TRBJ2-7, reads GAGVSQSPRYKVTKRGQDVTLRCDPISSHATLYWYQQALGQGPEFLTYFNYEAQPDKSGLPSDRFSAERPEGSISTLTIQRTEQRDSAMYRCASSPNPSGPYQSYEQYFGPGTRLTVT.

This clonotype turned up a few times. In DNA form, the CDR3 reads TGTGCCAGCAGTTACTCTTGGAACACTGAAGCTTTCTTT. Translating it yields CASSYSWNTEAFF. J is TRBJ1-1 and V is TRBV6-2 or TRBV6-3; D gene unclear. Germline V gene data show CDR1 as MNHEY and CDR2 as SVGEGT. The CDR3 is 13 amino acids. The V end was cut by 0 bases, the J end by 1 base, with 3 bases between.

V and J are TRBV5-6 and TRBJ2-3; the D is unclear. Trimming took off 3 bases at V and 0 bases at J, with 11 bases between the two ends. Germline CDR1 SGHDT, CDR2 YYEEEE. The CDR3 is 15 amino acids. The CDR3 sequence: CASSSLRSSTDTQYF. The CDR3 DNA follows: TGTGCCAGCAGCTCGTTGCGAAGTAGCACAGATACGCAGTATTTT.

This clonotype has at least ten counts. The rearrangement links TRBV12-3 or TRBV12-4 to TRBJ1-1; 10 bases map to TRBD1. V shed 5 bases, J shed 4 bases, and the junction held 4 bases outside the gene matches. This CDR3 has 14 amino acids. CDR3 nucleotide sequence: TGTGCCAGCAGTGTCCGGGACAGGGGCACTGAAGCTTTCTTT. Protein sequence: CASSVRDRGTEAFF.

The V and J genes are TRBV24-1 and TRBJ1-1; 7 bases line up with TRBD1. V was clipped by 5 bases and J by 5 bases; unmatched bases: 13. Germline V gene data show CDR1 as KGHDR and CDR2 as SFDVKD. This CDR3 has 16 residues. CDR3 sequence: CATSGFGQVGKTEAFF. CDR3 in DNA: TGTGCCACCAGTGGGTTTGGACAGGTGGGTAAAACTGAAGCTTTCTTT.

This clonotype came up once. The chain employs TRBV9 and TRBJ2-1; D is uncertain. The ends were cut back, 2 bases at V and 2 bases at J, with 5 bases in the middle. In germline, CDR1 is SGDLS, CDR2 YYNGEE. The CDR3 totals 13 residues. This CDR3 reads CASSVRAYNEQFF. The CDR3 DNA sequence: TGTGCCAGCAGCGTCCGAGCCTACAATGAGCAGTTCTTC.

This clonotype was detected many times. The rearrangement links TRBV12-3 or TRBV12-4 to TRBJ2-1; 9 positions agree with TRBD2. CDR3 size: 15 residues. V lost 5 bases to trimming and J lost 9 bases; unmatched junction nucleotides: 11. DNA for the CDR3: TGTGCCAGCAGTCCGACCGGGACTAGCCAGGGTGAGCAGTTCTTC. This gives the protein CASSPTGTSQGEQFF.

This clonotype was counted only a few times. This chain connects TRBV5-6 to TRBJ1-4, with unresolved D. Germline CDR1 and CDR2: SGHDT and YYEEEE. V lost 2 bases to trimming and J lost 3 bases, with 14 bases between them. The CDR3 has 16 residues. The CDR3 protein is CASSLFDEAANEKLFF. The CDR3, as DNA: TGTGCCAGCAGCTTATTCGATGAGGCGGCTAATGAAAAACTGTTTTTT.

The table lists this clonotype with a few counts. The rearrangement uses TRBV6-6 and TRBJ2-2; D gene ambiguous. Germline V lookup: CDR1 MNHNY, CDR2 SVGAGI (reference sequence). The CDR3 extends over 11 amino acids. The V end was cut by 2 bases, the J end by 9 bases, with 4 bases between. The CDR3, as DNA: TGTGCCAGCAGTTACCCCAGGGAGCTGTTTTTT. Amino acid sequence: CASSYPRELFF.

This sequence joins TRBV9 and TRBJ2-3; tentative D call: TRBD2 (5 bases). V was trimmed by 3 bases and J by 3 bases, leaving 14 bases between them. Germline CDR1 reads SGDLS; CDR2 reads YYNGEE. The CDR3 runs 15 residues. The CDR3, as DNA: TGTGCCAGCAGCGCCCGGGATCCTCGAACAGATACGCAGTATTTT. As protein: CASSARDPRTDTQYF.

The J gene is TRBJ1-4, the V gene TRBV10-3, with TRBD1 identical over 7 bases. V shed 1 base, J shed 0 bases, and the junction held 5 bases outside the gene matches. This CDR3 has 17 residues. In germline, CDR1 is ENHRY, CDR2 SYGVKD. DNA of the CDR3: TGTGCCATCAGTGAGTTTCGGGACAGCGCAACTAATGAAAAACTGTTTTTT. Translation: CAISEFRDSATNEKLFF.

This clonotype has a count of ten or more. V usage is TRBV20-1 and J usage is TRBJ1-1; TRBD1 matches at 8 bases. V was clipped by 3 bases and J by 5 bases; unmatched bases: 8. Germline loops: CDR1 DFQATT, CDR2 SNEGSKA (reference sequence). The CDR3 is 14 residues long. CDR3 coding DNA: TGCAGTGCTAGTAGGACAGGGAGACGGACTGAAGCTTTCTTT. Translated, it gives CSASRTGRRTEAFF.

This chain connects TRBV7-2 to TRBJ2-1; 8 bases align to TRBD1. The CDR3 is 17 amino acids. Germline trimming cut 5 bases from V and 5 bases from J; bases unmatched to any gene: 14. From germline, CDR1 is SGHTA and CDR2 FQGNSA. The CDR3 bases are TGTGCCAGCAGCCCCCGAGCAGGGACAGGCCGGCACAATGAGCAGTTCTTC. This gives the protein CASSPRAGTGRHNEQFF.

This clonotype was seen repeatedly, ten times or more. The genes are TRBV5-1 and TRBJ2-1; 7 positions agree with TRBD2. Germline V gene data show CDR1 as SGHRS and CDR2 as YFSETQ. CDR3 length equals 15 residues. Trimming removed 5 bases from V and 0 bases from J; junction bases left unmatched: 5. In DNA, the CDR3 is TGCGCCAGCAGTTCCGGCGGGAGCTCCTACAATGAGCAGTTCTTC. Protein sequence: CASSSGGSSYNEQFF.

This rearrangement joins TRBV6-6 to TRBJ2-7; TRBD1 is a possible D gene (5 bases). The CDR3 loop spans 13 amino acids. CDR1 and CDR2 (germline): MNHNY, SVGAGI (reference sequence). Trimming took 5 bases from V and 6 from J, leaving 14 bases between them. The CDR3 region is CASSLSRGAEQYF. In DNA, the CDR3 is TGTGCCAGCAGTCTATCACGTGGGGCCGAGCAGTACTTC.

The rearrangement links TRBV20-1 to TRBJ2-5; the D is unclear. The CDR3 is 12 residues long. Trimming cost V 3 bases and J 1 base, with 6 bases left between them. In germline, CDR1 is DFQATT, CDR2 SNEGSKA (reference sequence). The CDR3 bases are TGCAGTGCTAGGCAAAGCCAAGAGACCCAGTACTTC. Protein sequence: CSARQSQETQYF.

The chain combines TRBV29-1 with TRBJ2-1; D might be TRBD1 (6 bases). The germline V gene has CDR1 SQVTM and CDR2 ANQGSEA. The CDR3 contains 14 residues. The chain's CDR3 is CSGGGLSSYNEQFF. CDR3 sequence (DNA): TGCAGTGGTGGGGGCCTGAGCTCCTACAATGAGCAGTTCTTC.

The chain links TRBV5-1 to TRBJ1-1; 10 bases match TRBD1. The ends lost 4 bases at V and 3 bases at J; junction bases unmatched: 6. The CDR3 is 15 amino acids. In germline, CDR1 is SGHRS, CDR2 YFSETQ. This CDR3 is CASSPGQGPYTEAFF. As DNA, the CDR3 is TGCGCCAGCAGCCCGGGACAGGGGCCCTACACTGAAGCTTTCTTT.

This clonotype was recorded a few times. The chain couples TRBV6-5 to TRBJ2-7; 7 positions agree with TRBD2. Germline CDR1 reads MNHEY; CDR2 reads SVGAGI. The CDR3 contains 14 residues. Trimming took 9 bases from V and 5 from J; bases not matched to a gene: 13. CDR3 amino acids: CASRAGALLDEQYF. The DNA for the CDR3 is TGTGCCAGTCGTGCGGGAGCTCTTCTCGACGAGCAGTACTTC.

V is TRBV11-1 and J is TRBJ2-6; D is ambiguous. The CDR3 is 18 residues long. V was shortened by 5 bases and J by 0 bases, with 17 bases between the two germline ends. In germline, CDR1 is SGHAT, CDR2 FQDESV (reference sequence). This chain's CDR3 is CASSPRHGPISGANVLTF. The CDR3 DNA reads as TGTGCCAGCAGCCCGAGACACGGCCCAATCTCTGGGGCCAACGTCCTGACTTTC.

This clonotype has a handful of counts. The J gene is TRBJ2-7, the V gene TRBV12-3 or TRBV12-4; the D is unclear. This CDR3 has 14 amino acids. V was clipped by 2 bases and J by 5 bases, with 13 bases between them. The chain's CDR3 is CASSLIRRLNEQYF. The CDR3 nucleotides read TGTGCCAGCAGTTTAATACGCAGGCTAAACGAGCAGTACTTC.

The chain joins TRBV9 to TRBJ2-4, with a tentative D call TRBD2 (5 bases). Deletions cut 4 bases from V and 7 bases from J, with 9 bases between. This CDR3 is 12 amino acids long. Germline CDR1 and CDR2: SGDLS and YYNGEE. The CDR3 is CASSPPGNIQYF. The CDR3 region has the DNA TGTGCCAGCAGCCCACCGGGGAACATTCAGTACTTC.

This clonotype has more than one count but fewer than ten. The V and J genes are TRBV12-3 or TRBV12-4 and TRBJ1-2; D is uncertain. V gave up 3 bases and J gave up 0 bases, with 8 bases separating them. The CDR3 sequence is 14 residues long. In DNA, the CDR3 is TGTGCCAGCAGTTTCTCGCACTCTAACTATGGCTACACCTTC. Translating gives CASSFSHSNYGYTF.

This clonotype was observed a handful of times. The genes are TRBV10-3 and TRBJ1-1; D gene unclear. CDR3 length equals 13 residues. The V end lost 0 bases, the J end lost 10 bases, and 12 bases lay between the germline ends. Germline V CDR1 and CDR2: ENHRY, SYGVKD. Written as DNA, the CDR3 is TGTGCCATCAGTGAGTCCTGGGTTATTGGAGCTTTCTTT. Its protein product is CAISESWVIGAFF.

The sample holds a few counts of this clonotype. The chain has TRBV11-1 and TRBJ2-3; possible D gene TRBD2, 6 bases. Trimming removed 5 bases at V and 4 bases at J, with 19 bases between. The CDR3 spans 16 residues. Germline V gene sequence: CDR1 SGHAT, CDR2 FQDESV (reference sequence). The CDR3 sequence: CASSRLERGWADTQYF. The CDR3 nucleotides are TGTGCCAGCAGCCGTCTCGAACGGGGGTGGGCAGATACGCAGTATTTT.

This sequence joins TRBV6-2 or TRBV6-3 and TRBJ2-1, with TRBD2 identical over 9 bases. Trimming cost V 6 bases and J 6 bases; bases outside gene matches: 9. Germline V CDR1 and CDR2: MNHEY, SVGEGT. The CDR3 totals 15 residues. In DNA form, the CDR3 reads TGTGCCAGCAGGATAATTAGCGGGAGCCGCAATGAGCAGTTCTTC. This gives the protein CASRIISGSRNEQFF.

This clonotype has a count of ten or more. The chain employs TRBV12-3 or TRBV12-4 and TRBJ1-1; D is ambiguous. The CDR3 runs 11 residues. Trimming pared 6 bases from V and 1 base from J, leaving 3 bases between. This CDR3 reads CASRANTEAFF. In DNA, the CDR3 is TGTGCCAGCAGAGCGAACACTGAAGCTTTCTTT.

V gene TRBV7-2 combines with J gene TRBJ1-1; unclear D gene. V lost 1 base to trimming and J lost 4 bases, with 7 bases between them. Per germline, CDR1 SGHTA and CDR2 FQGNSA. The CDR3 has 13 residues. CDR3 bases: TGTGCCAGCAGCTTAGAGGAAGGCACTGAAGCTTTCTTT. This sequence encodes CASSLEEGTEAFF.